The table lists the clone carrying this TCR beta chain with a count of one. Its antigen is unidentified. PCR primers comprised 60 Vbeta and 13 Jbeta primers. Sequencing used immunoSEQ multiplex PCR; TCRdb keeps in-frame clones, though not all of them. This sample carries approximately 140,000 clones, roughly 88% of them seen once, and the ten largest clones take under 2%. These data are taken from a study of cytomegalovirus exposure and HLA in healthy donors. Study outcomes and limitations: As immune exposure information, only CMV serostatus was available. Later on, an analysis found that several of the most significant clusters appeared to be linked to common viral pathogens, which included parvovirus B19. Later analysis indicated greater clonal expansion among HLA-associated TCR beta chains than among equally common other chains.

From germline, CDR1 is MNHNS and CDR2 SASEGT. With 1 base clipped from V and 4 bases from J, the junction kept 6 bases outside the gene matches. The CDR3 sequence is 15 residues long. The TCR originated in a boy aged 5-17 years in good health and CMV-seronegative. The sequencing input was PBMCs. The V gene is TRBV6-1, the J gene TRBJ1-2; 7 bases align to TRBD1. Here the CDR3 reads CASSEGRGTAYGYTF. The CDR3 DNA is TGTGCCAGCAGTGAAGGACGCGGGACAGCCTATGGCTACACCTTC.